The rows below give T cell receptor beta chains drawn from one sample of a study of T-cell reconstitution after alpha-beta-depleted transplantation in children. TCRdb fed the PCR reads into MiXCR, producing one record per CDR3 protein. This sample carries about 70,000 distinct CDR3 sequences, about 11% of them seen once, and the ten largest clones take about 13%. The sample in question was PBMCs, obtained before TCRalphabeta/CD19-depleted stem cell transplant. These receptors originate from a boy between 10 and 17 years old with acute myeloid leukemia, due to receive a stem cell transplant. The CDR3 runs from the conserved cysteine through the conserved F or W. D genes are given only for firm matches. Size values are once, few and many counts, or a class for expanded clones, and some rows have none.

clone_size	d_call	v_call	j_call	cdr3_aa	cdr3_nt
few	NA	TRBV11-2	TRBJ1-6	CASSLKEGRFF	TGTGCCAGCAGCCTTAAGGAGGGACGTTTCTTT
many	NA	TRBV4-1	TRBJ1-5	CASSQEGDNQPQHF	TGCGCCAGCAGCCAAGAGGGTGACAATCAGCCCCAGCATTTT
NA	NA	TRBV5-1	TRBJ2-1	CASSLGGGGEQFF	TGCGCCAGCAGCCTCGGAGGGGGCGGGGAGCAGTTCTTC
NA	TRBD1	TRBV2	TRBJ1-1	CASSADRETFF	TGTGCCAGCAGCGCGGACAGGGAGACTTTCTTT
many	NA	TRBV7-9	TRBJ2-2	CASSRVLNTGELFF	TGTGCCAGCAGCAGGGTGCTCAACACCGGGGAGCTGTTTTTT
many	TRBD2	TRBV9	TRBJ2-2	CASSAGLARGGTGELFF	TGTGCCAGCAGCGCGGGACTAGCGAGAGGTGGGACCGGGGAGCTGTTTTTT
few	TRBD1	TRBV12-3/TRBV12-4	TRBJ1-1	CASSYRQGANTEAFF	TGTGCCAGCAGTTACAGACAGGGGGCGAATACTGAAGCTTTCTTT
many	TRBD1	TRBV27	TRBJ2-2	CASRGLVGELFF	TGTGCCAGTAGGGGGCTAGTCGGGGAGCTGTTTTTT
many	NA	TRBV25-1	TRBJ1-5	CASGGAWSNQPQHF	TGTGCCAGTGGGGGGGCATGGAGCAATCAGCCCCAGCATTTT
NA	TRBD2	TRBV6-2/TRBV6-3	TRBJ2-1	CASRTLAGGPYNEQFF	TGTGCCAGCAGAACCTTAGCGGGAGGGCCCTACAATGAGCAGTTCTTC
many	NA	TRBV11-2	TRBJ1-3	CASSLLRFSGNTIYF	TGTGCCAGCAGCTTACTTAGGTTCTCTGGAAACACCATATATTTT
many	NA	TRBV12-3/TRBV12-4	TRBJ2-3	CASSLGASTDTQYF	TGTGCCAGCAGTTTGGGGGCTAGCACAGATACGCAGTATTTT
many	TRBD1	TRBV7-3	TRBJ1-2	CASSSTGLRGGYTF	TGTGCCAGCAGCTCGACAGGGTTGAGAGGTGGCTACACCTTC
many	NA	TRBV12-3/TRBV12-4	TRBJ2-5	CASSLDLGTETQYF	TGTGCCAGCAGTTTGGACCTGGGCACCGAGACCCAGTACTTC
NA	NA	TRBV5-1	TRBJ2-5	CASSPGTLQETQYF	TGCGCCAGCAGCCCAGGGACATTACAAGAGACCCAGTACTTC
many	TRBD2	TRBV12-3/TRBV12-4	TRBJ2-1	CASSPPGLGSYNEQFF	TGTGCCAGCAGCCCCCCGGGACTAGGATCGTACAATGAGCAGTTCTTC
many	NA	TRBV6-5	TRBJ1-1	CASSSGGVGLNTEAFF	TGTGCCAGCAGTTCCGGCGGAGTGGGCTTGAACACTGAAGCTTTCTTT
many	NA	TRBV5-1	TRBJ2-2	CASRKEANTGELFF	TGCGCCAGCAGAAAGGAGGCGAACACCGGGGAGCTGTTTTTT
many	NA	TRBV28	TRBJ1-2	CASSSYRDGGVF	TGTGCCAGCAGCTCCTATCGGGACGGGGGGGTCTTC
many	NA	TRBV29-1	TRBJ1-1	CSVDRGTEAFF	TGCAGCGTTGACCGGGGGACTGAAGCTTTCTTT
many	TRBD2	TRBV20-1	TRBJ2-5	CSAESGSPLGETQYF	TGCAGTGCTGAGAGCGGGAGCCCCTTAGGAGAGACCCAGTACTTC
few	TRBD2	TRBV12-3/TRBV12-4	TRBJ2-1	CASRALAGVWNEQFF	TGTGCCAGCAGGGCCCTAGCGGGAGTATGGAATGAGCAGTTCTTC
many	TRBD1	TRBV5-4	TRBJ2-5	CASSLGTPTGVETQYF	TGTGCCAGCAGCTTGGGGACACCCACAGGGGTTGAGACCCAGTACTTC
many	TRBD1	TRBV24-1	TRBJ2-5	CATSATGTGGGETQYF	TGTGCCACCTCCGCGACCGGGACAGGGGGCGGTGAGACCCAGTACTTC
few	NA	TRBV4-2	TRBJ1-2	CASGPGHIGYGYTF	TGTGCCAGCGGCCCCGGGCACATTGGATATGGCTACACCTTC
NA	NA	TRBV18	TRBJ1-1	CASSPRTEAFF	TGTGCCAGCTCACCTCGTACTGAAGCTTTCTTT
many	NA	TRBV7-2	TRBJ1-5	CASSSGDGNQPQHF	TGTGCCAGCAGCTCGGGGGACGGTAATCAGCCCCAGCATTTT
many	TRBD1	TRBV25-1	TRBJ1-1	CASSGTGSWLNTEAFF	TGTGCCAGCAGTGGGACAGGGTCGTGGTTGAACACTGAAGCTTTCTTT
many	TRBD2	TRBV11-1	TRBJ2-1	CASSFQLSGSGSYNEQFF	TGTGCCAGCAGCTTCCAGCTTAGCGGGTCCGGCTCCTACAATGAGCAGTTCTTC
NA	NA	TRBV2	TRBJ2-1	CASSATGVWYNEQFF	TGTGCCAGCAGTGCTACGGGGGTGTGGTACAATGAGCAGTTCTTC
many	NA	TRBV5-1	TRBJ1-2	CASSLGGGLDYGYTF	TGCGCCAGCAGCTTGGGTGGGGGGCTCGACTATGGCTACACCTTC
many	NA	TRBV5-6	TRBJ1-1	CASSFLTEAFF	TGTGCCAGCAGCTTTCTCACTGAAGCTTTCTTT
many	NA	TRBV5-1	TRBJ2-1	CASSKWGDNEQFF	TGCGCCAGCAGCAAGTGGGGAGACAATGAGCAGTTCTTC
NA	TRBD2	TRBV5-1	TRBJ2-1	CASSLFGTSDNEQFF	TGCGCCAGCAGCTTGTTTGGGACTAGCGACAATGAGCAGTTCTTC
many	NA	TRBV20-1	TRBJ2-7	CSARVGGFPYEQYF	TGCAGTGCTAGAGTAGGAGGGTTCCCCTACGAGCAGTACTTC
NA	TRBD1	TRBV29-1	TRBJ2-2	CSVGIQGSGELFF	TGCAGCGTTGGAATACAGGGGTCCGGGGAGCTGTTTTTT